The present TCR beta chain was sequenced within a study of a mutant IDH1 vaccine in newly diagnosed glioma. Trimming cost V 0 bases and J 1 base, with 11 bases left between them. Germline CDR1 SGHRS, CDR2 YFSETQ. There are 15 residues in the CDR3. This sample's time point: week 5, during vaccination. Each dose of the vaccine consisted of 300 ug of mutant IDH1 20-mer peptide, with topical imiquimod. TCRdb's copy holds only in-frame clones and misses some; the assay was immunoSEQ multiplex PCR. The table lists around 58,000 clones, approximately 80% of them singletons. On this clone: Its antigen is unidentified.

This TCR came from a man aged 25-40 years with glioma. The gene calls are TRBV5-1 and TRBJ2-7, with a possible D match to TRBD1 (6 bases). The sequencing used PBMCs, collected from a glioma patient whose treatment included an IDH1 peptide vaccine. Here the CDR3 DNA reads TGCGCCAGCAGCTTGGACAGGGTGAGATCCTACGAGCAGTACTTC. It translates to CASSLDRVRSYEQYF.